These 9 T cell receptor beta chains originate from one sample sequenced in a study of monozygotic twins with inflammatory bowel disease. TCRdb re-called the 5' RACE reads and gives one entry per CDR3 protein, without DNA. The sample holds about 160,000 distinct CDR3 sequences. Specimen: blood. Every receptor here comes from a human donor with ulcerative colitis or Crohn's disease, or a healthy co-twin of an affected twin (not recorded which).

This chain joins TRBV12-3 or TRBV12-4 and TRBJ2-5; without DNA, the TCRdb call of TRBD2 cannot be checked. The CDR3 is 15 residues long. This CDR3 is CASRKTSGSVQTQYF.

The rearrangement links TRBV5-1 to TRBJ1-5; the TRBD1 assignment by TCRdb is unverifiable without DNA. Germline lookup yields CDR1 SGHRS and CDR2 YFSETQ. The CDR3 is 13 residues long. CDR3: CASSFYGTKPQHF. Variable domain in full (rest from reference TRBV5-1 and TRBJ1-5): KAGVTQTPRYLIKTRGQQVTLSCSPISGHRSVSWYQQTPGQGLQFLFEYFSETQRNKGNFPGRFSGRQFSNSRSEMNVSTLELGDSALYLCASSFYGTKPQHFGDGTRLSIL.

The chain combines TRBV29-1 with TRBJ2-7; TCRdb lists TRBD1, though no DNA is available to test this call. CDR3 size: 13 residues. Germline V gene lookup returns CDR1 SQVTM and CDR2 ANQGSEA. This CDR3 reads CSAGGQTAYEQYF.

CDR3 loop: CASSLNGNLNTEAFF. V and J are TRBV5-1 and TRBJ1-1. This CDR3 contains 15 residues. Per the germline V gene, CDR1 is SGHRS and CDR2 is YFSETQ. The entire variable domain, with the rest obtained from reference TRBV5-1 and TRBJ1-1, is as follows: KAGVTQTPRYLIKTRGQQVTLSCSPISGHRSVSWYQQTPGQGLQFLFEYFSETQRNKGNFPGRFSGRQFSNSRSEMNVSTLELGDSALYLCASSLNGNLNTEAFFGQGTRLTVV.

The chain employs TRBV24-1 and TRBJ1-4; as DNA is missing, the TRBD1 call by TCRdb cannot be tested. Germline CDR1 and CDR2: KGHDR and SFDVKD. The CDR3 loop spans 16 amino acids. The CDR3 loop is CATSDPTGTGSEKLFF.

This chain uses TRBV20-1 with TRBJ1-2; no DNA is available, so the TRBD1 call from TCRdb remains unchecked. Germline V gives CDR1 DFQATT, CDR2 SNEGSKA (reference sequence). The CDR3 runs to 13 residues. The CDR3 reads CSATLGQGVDYTF.

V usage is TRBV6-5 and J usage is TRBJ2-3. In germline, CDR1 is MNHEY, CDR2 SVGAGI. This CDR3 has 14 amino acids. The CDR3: CASSYRSSTLTQYF.

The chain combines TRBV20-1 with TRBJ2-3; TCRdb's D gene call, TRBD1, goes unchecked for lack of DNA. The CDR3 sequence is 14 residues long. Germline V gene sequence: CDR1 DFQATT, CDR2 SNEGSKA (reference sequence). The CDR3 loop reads CSARDWTGIDTQYF.

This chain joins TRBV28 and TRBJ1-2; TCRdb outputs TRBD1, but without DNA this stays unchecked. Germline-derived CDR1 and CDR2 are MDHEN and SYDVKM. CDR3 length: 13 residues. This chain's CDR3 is CAVTTRDNYGYTF.